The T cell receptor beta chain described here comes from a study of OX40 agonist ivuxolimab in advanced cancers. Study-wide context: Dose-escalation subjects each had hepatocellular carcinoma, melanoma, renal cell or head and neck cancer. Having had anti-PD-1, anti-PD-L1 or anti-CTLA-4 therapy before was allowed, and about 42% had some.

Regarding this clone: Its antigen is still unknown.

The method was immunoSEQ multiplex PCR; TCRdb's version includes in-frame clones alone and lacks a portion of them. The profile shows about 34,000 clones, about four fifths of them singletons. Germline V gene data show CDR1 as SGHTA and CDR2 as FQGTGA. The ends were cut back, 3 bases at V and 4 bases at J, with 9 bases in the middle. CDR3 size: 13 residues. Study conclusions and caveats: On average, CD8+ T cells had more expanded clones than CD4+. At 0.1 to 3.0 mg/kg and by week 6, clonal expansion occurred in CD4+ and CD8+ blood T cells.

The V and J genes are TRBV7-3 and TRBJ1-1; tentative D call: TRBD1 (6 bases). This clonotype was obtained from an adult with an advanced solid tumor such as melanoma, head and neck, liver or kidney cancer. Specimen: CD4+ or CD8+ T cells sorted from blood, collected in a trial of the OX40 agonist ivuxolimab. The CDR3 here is CASSLRDTTEAFF. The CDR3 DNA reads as TGTGCCAGCAGCTTGCGGGACACCACTGAAGCTTTCTTT.